Below, 31 T cell receptor beta chains from the same sample are listed, as sequenced in a study of molecular identifiers for immune sequencing clone quantification. TCRdb ran MiXCR on the PCR reads and lists one entry per CDR3 protein. The sample includes approximately 500,000 distinct CDR3 sequences, about 21% of them seen just once. The sample taken for sequencing was naive CD8+ T cells from blood, with Jurkat cell RNA spiked in. Stated subset: FACS-sorted CD8+CD4-CCR7+CD45RA+ naive T cells. These receptors originate from a human donor in good health. Some libraries in this study had Jurkat cell RNA spiked in.

This clonotype was recorded at least ten times. The CDR3 region is CASSQATPSGYEQYF. CDR3 sequence (DNA): TGCGCCAGCAGCCAAGCAACGCCTAGCGGTTACGAGCAGTACTTC. The chain has TRBV4-3 and TRBJ2-7, with 7 bases aligning to TRBD2. V trimming: 1 base; J trimming: 4 bases; junction bases outside the gene matches: 7. The CDR3 has 15 amino acids. Germline V lookup: CDR1 LGHNA, CDR2 YSLEER.

This sequence joins TRBV12-3 or TRBV12-4 and TRBJ2-1; 9 bases match TRBD2. With 8 bases clipped from V and 3 bases from J, the junction kept 8 bases outside the gene matches. The CDR3 sequence is 15 residues long. CDR3 DNA: TGTGCCAGCGGGAGTCCTAGCGGGGTCTACAATGAGCAGTTCTTC. Its protein is CASGSPSGVYNEQFF.

For this clonotype: A much more abundant neighbour one base away suggests this may be a read error. The J gene is TRBJ2-7, the V gene TRBV4-3; D possibly uses TRBD1 or TRBD2 (5 bases each). The length of the CDR3 is 15 residues. Trimming shortened V by 4 bases and J by 2 bases, and 15 bases separated the two germline ends. CDR1 LGHNA and CDR2 YSLEER come from the germline V gene. The CDR3 region is CASSLGTPRTYEQYF. CDR3 in DNA: TGCGCCAGCAGCCTTGGGACCCCCAGGACCTACGAGCAGTACTTC.

The chain combines TRBV7-6 with TRBJ2-7; D tentatively reads TRBD1 or TRBD2 (5 bases each). Germline loops: CDR1 SGHVS, CDR2 FNYEAQ. The CDR3 is 13 residues long. With 5 bases removed from V and 3 bases from J, the gap between germline ends came to 11 bases. The CDR3 here is CASSMGTGYEQYF. CDR3 DNA: TGTGCCAGCAGCATGGGGACGGGCTACGAGCAGTACTTC. The entire variable domain, with the rest obtained from reference TRBV7-6 and TRBJ2-7, is as follows: GAGVSQSPRYKVTKRGQDVALRCDPISGHVSLYWYRQALGQGPEFLTYFNYEAQQDKSGLPNDRFSAERPEGSISTLTIQRTEQRDSAMYRCASSMGTGYEQYFGPGTRLTVT.

V and J are TRBV7-3 and TRBJ2-2; perhaps TRBD1 as D (6 bases). CDR1 is SGHTA and CDR2 is FQGTGA in the germline V gene. Trimming cost V 5 bases and J 2 bases, with 15 bases left between them. The CDR3 spans 16 residues. The CDR3 sequence is CASSLPGDTNTGELFF. The CDR3 DNA reads as TGTGCCAGCAGCCTCCCCGGGGACACTAACACCGGGGAGCTGTTTTTT. The variable domain in full, completed from reference TRBV7-3 and TRBJ2-2, reads GAGVSQTPSNKVTEKGKYVELRCDPISGHTALYWYRQSLGQGPEFLIYFQGTGAADDSGLPNDRFFAVRPEGSVSTLKIQRTERGDSAVYLCASSLPGDTNTGELFFGEGSRLTVL.

To note about this clonotype: A much larger clone lies a single base off, so this may be a read error. This chain links TRBV7-8 with TRBJ2-5, with D perhaps TRBD1 (6 bases). Germline CDR1 reads SGHVS; CDR2 reads FQNEAQ. The CDR3 is made up of 16 amino acids. CDR3 sequence: CASSLMLGAGEETLYF. CDR3 sequence (DNA): TGTGCCAGCAGCTTAATGTTGGGCGCAGGGGAAGAGACCCTGTACTTC.

This clonotype has at least ten counts. The rearrangement links TRBV7-2 to TRBJ2-2; TRBD2 aligns across 13 bases. The trim removed 3 bases at V and 8 bases at J, leaving 9 bases unmatched. Germline CDR1 is SGHTA and CDR2 is FQGNSA. The CDR3 has 17 amino acids. CDR3 sequence: CASSLSTSGRRIGELFF. CDR3 in DNA: TGTGCCAGCAGCTTGTCGACTAGCGGGAGGAGGATAGGGGAGCTGTTTTTT.

CDR3 in amino acids: CAWSEQPYEQYF. CDR3 DNA sequence: TGTGCCTGGAGTGAACAGCCGTACGAGCAGTACTTC. The chain is built from TRBV30 and TRBJ2-7; no clear D gene. The CDR3 is made up of 12 amino acids. The V gene lost 1 base and the J gene lost 4 bases, with 8 bases spanning the gap. Germline-derived CDR1 and CDR2 are GTSNPN and SVGIG (reference sequence).

The table lists this clonotype with a count of one. The CDR3 does not close with the conserved phenylalanine or tryptophan, likely indicating a read error. This chain links TRBV4-1 with TRBJ2-7; D possibly matches TRBD1 or TRBD2 (5 bases each). There are 16 residues in the CDR3. V shed 4 bases and J shed 0 bases, with 16 bases lying between them. CDR1 is MGHRA and CDR2 is YSYEKL in the germline V gene. The CDR3 sequence is CASSRGTDRASYEQYL. The CDR3 coding sequence is TGCGCCAGCAGCCGAGGGACGGATAGAGCCTCCTACGAGCAGTACCTC.

This clonotype was found many times. The gene calls are TRBV6-6 and TRBJ2-2, with TRBD1 matching over 9 bases. Germline assignment: CDR1 MNHNY and CDR2 SVGAGI (reference sequence). This CDR3 contains 14 residues. With 5 bases clipped from V and 6 bases from J, the junction kept 4 bases outside the gene matches. The CDR3 DNA follows: TGTGCCAGCAGTCAACAGGGGGCAGCCGGGGAGCTGTTTTTT. This codes for CASSQQGAAGELFF.

This clonotype was detected a few times. The V call is TRBV27, the J call TRBJ1-3, with 7 bases that match TRBD1. Per germline, CDR1 MNHEY and CDR2 SMNVEV (reference sequence). J lost 1 base, V lost 0 bases, and 0 bases had no gene match. This CDR3 has 15 amino acids. CDR3 DNA sequence: TGTGCCAGCAGTTTATCACAGGGGTCTGGAAACACCATATATTTT. As protein: CASSLSQGSGNTIYF.

V usage is TRBV6-5 and J usage is TRBJ2-1; D might be TRBD1 (6 bases). The CDR3 consists of 15 residues. V lost 5 bases, J lost 2 bases, and 13 bases lay in between. The germline gives CDR1 MNHEY, CDR2 SVGAGI. CDR3 coding DNA: TGTGCCAGCAGTCCCGGGACAATACCCTACAATGAGCAGTTCTTC. Encoded protein: CASSPGTIPYNEQFF.

A word on this clonotype: A much larger clonotype is one base distant, so this may be a read error. This chain links TRBV19 with TRBJ1-1; 7 positions agree with TRBD1. V shed 4 bases, J shed 0 bases, and the junction held 14 bases outside the gene matches. CDR3 length: 18 residues. Germline loops: CDR1 LNHDA, CDR2 SQIVND (reference sequence). In DNA, the CDR3 is TGTGCCAGTAGTACGGGACAGCCCGAGGGGATTATGAACACTGAAGCTTTCTTT. This gives the protein CASSTGQPEGIMNTEAFF.

As concerns this clonotype: This may come from a read error, since a much larger clone is one base off. CDR3 amino acids: CASSIRGVGLPQHF. DNA for the CDR3: TGTGCCAGTAGTATTCGGGGAGTTGGGCTGCCCCAGCATTTT. The chain recombines TRBV19 with TRBJ1-5; D is unclear. CDR1 is LNHDA, CDR2 SQIVND, per germline (reference sequence). There are 14 residues in the CDR3. The germline V and J ends were trimmed by 3 bases and 9 bases, with 15 bases remaining between them.

This clonotype was counted between two and nine times. This rearrangement joins TRBV27 to TRBJ1-1; perhaps TRBD1 as D (5 bases). This CDR3 is 15 amino acids long. V was pared by 5 bases and J by 4 bases, with 17 bases between. Germline V gene data show CDR1 as MNHEY and CDR2 as SMNVEV (reference sequence). The CDR3 here is CASSAVGPLSTEAFF. In DNA, the CDR3 is TGTGCCAGCAGTGCGGTGGGGCCCCTTAGCACTGAAGCTTTCTTT.

This clonotype was observed a single time. This rearrangement joins TRBV9 to TRBJ1-1; D unclear. This CDR3 has 13 amino acids. Trimming left V 3 bases short and J 2 bases short, with 8 bases between. Germline V gene sequence: CDR1 SGDLS, CDR2 YYNGEE. The CDR3 DNA reads TGTGCCAGCAGCGGTAGGGTTAACACTGAAGCTTTCTTT. This sequence encodes CASSGRVNTEAFF. Full variable domain (remainder filled in from reference TRBV9 and TRBJ1-1): DSGVTQTPKHLITATGQRVTLRCSPRSGDLSVYWYQQSLDQGLQFLIQYYNGEERAKGNILERFSAQQFPDLHSELNLSSLELGDSALYFCASSGRVNTEAFFGQGTRLTVV.

A word on this clonotype: A much larger clone is a single base away; this may be a read error. The chain is built from TRBV4-3 and TRBJ2-3; TRBD2 matches at 9 bases. CDR1 LGHNA and CDR2 YSLEER come from the germline V gene. J gave up 2 bases and V 1 base, and 10 bases lay outside the gene matches. This CDR3 is built from 18 residues. CDR3 nucleotide sequence: TGCGCCAGCAGCCAAGGGGGGCTAGCGGGGCTATCCACAGATACGCAGTATTTT. It codes for CASSQGGLAGLSTDTQYF.

About this clonotype: A much larger clone sits a single nucleotide away, making a read error possible. The J gene is TRBJ1-4, the V gene TRBV28; no clear D gene. The CDR3 sequence is 15 residues long. Germline-derived CDR1 and CDR2 are MDHEN and SYDVKM. CDR3: CVSSPIRRGPEKLFF. For the CDR3, the DNA is TGTGTCAGCAGTCCAATTCGGAGAGGCCCTGAAAAACTGTTTTTT. Based on the CDR3 plus reference TRBV28 and TRBJ1-4, the full variable domain is DVKVTQSSRYLVKRTGEKVFLECVQDMDHENMFWYRQDPGLGLRLIYFSYDVKMKEKGDIPEGYSVSREKKERFSLILESASTNQTSMYLCVSSPIRRGPEKLFFGSGTQLSVL.

This clonotype was seen repeatedly, ten times or more. The rearrangement links TRBV30 to TRBJ1-5; no definite D call. Trimming stripped 0 bases from V and 3 bases from J, with 6 bases between. This CDR3 comprises 13 residues. From germline, CDR1 is GTSNPN and CDR2 SVGIG (reference sequence). CDR3 DNA: TGTGCCTGGAGTGTACGCCTCAATCAGCCCCAGCATTTT. It specifies CAWSVRLNQPQHF.

Concerning this clonotype itself: A much larger clone lies one base from this, so it may be a read error. The V call is TRBV6-6, the J call TRBJ2-5; 9 bases align to TRBD2. Germline V gene data show CDR1 as MNHNY and CDR2 as SVGAGI (reference sequence). The CDR3 runs to 15 residues. The CDR3 loop is CVSSHIAGEGETQYF. The CDR3 bases are TGTGTCAGCAGTCACATAGCGGGAGAGGGGGAGACCCAGTACTTC.

This clonotype was seen at least ten times. The chain couples TRBV4-1 to TRBJ2-7; D gene unclear. The CDR3 runs 14 residues. Germline-derived CDR1 and CDR2 are MGHRA and YSYEKL. Trimming pared 1 base from V and 3 bases from J, leaving 10 bases between. CDR3 nucleotides: TGCGCCAGCAGCCAAGGGCCCAGCGACTACGAGCAGTACTTC. Its protein product is CASSQGPSDYEQYF.

This clonotype was observed a few times. This rearrangement joins TRBV4-1 to TRBJ2-5; 7 bases fit TRBD1. Trimming took 3 bases from V and 2 from J; bases not matched to a gene: 3. CDR1 is MGHRA, CDR2 YSYEKL, per germline. This CDR3 is 14 amino acids long. CDR3 sequence reads: CASSQGRGQETQYF. CDR3 nucleotides: TGCGCCAGCAGCCAGGGCAGGGGGCAAGAGACCCAGTACTTC.

This clonotype occurred a few times. CDR3 nucleotides: TGCGCCAGCGCCCGGGCAGACCCATACAATGAGCAGTTCTTC. This translates into CASARADPYNEQFF. This rearrangement joins TRBV5-1 to TRBJ2-1; D not certain. The germline gives CDR1 SGHRS, CDR2 YFSETQ. The CDR3 runs to 14 residues. Trimming took 7 bases from V and 4 from J, leaving 15 bases between them.

This clonotype was counted only a few times. The V call is TRBV6-2 or TRBV6-3, the J call TRBJ2-1; 11 bases align to TRBD2. The ends lost 2 bases at V and 9 bases at J; junction bases unmatched: 3. Germline V gene data show CDR1 as MNHEY and CDR2 as SVGEGT. The CDR3 length is 14 residues. CDR3 nucleotide sequence: TGTGCCAGCAGTTACCAACTAGCGGGGGTTGAGCAGTTCTTC. It specifies CASSYQLAGVEQFF.

Notes on this clonotype: It may be a read error: a sequence one base away is much more abundant. The rearrangement joins TRBV4-1 to TRBJ2-1, with 11 positions matching TRBD2. CDR1 and CDR2 from the germline V gene are MGHRA and YSYEKL. CDR3 length: 15 amino acids. The CDR3 is CACSQETSGGHEQFF. CDR3 DNA: TGCGCCTGCAGCCAAGAAACTAGCGGGGGACATGAGCAGTTCTTC.

This clonotype was recorded a few times. V usage is TRBV7-8 and J usage is TRBJ2-7; the match to TRBD1 covers 7 bases. V dropped 5 bases and J dropped 0; count of bases not matched to a gene: 13. The CDR3 runs 17 residues. Germline V gene data show CDR1 as SGHVS and CDR2 as FQNEAQ. DNA for the CDR3: TGTGCCAGCAGCCTTATTCAGGGACAGCCTGCCTCCTACGAGCAGTACTTC. This gives the protein CASSLIQGQPASYEQYF.

This clonotype was counted ten times or more. The conserved closing phenylalanine or tryptophan is absent in this CDR3, likely reflecting a read error. Because the CDR3's place on the DNA is in doubt, the DNA is left out and the CDR3 is given as listed by TCRdb. This chain uses TRBV6-2 or TRBV6-3 with TRBJ2-7. The CDR3 length equals 13 residues, ends included. Germline-derived CDR1 and CDR2 are MNHEY and SVGEGT. This CDR3 reads CASSYSRNSETFG.

This clonotype has a handful of counts. This sequence joins TRBV6-5 and TRBJ2-1, with D tentatively TRBD1 (6 bases). V was clipped by 6 bases and J by 5 bases, with 14 bases between them. The germline CDR1 and CDR2 sequences are MNHEY and SVGAGI. CDR3 size: 14 residues. Written as DNA, the CDR3 is TGTGCCAGCAGAATACAGGGTTTTCACAATGAGCAGTTCTTC. Residues: CASRIQGFHNEQFF.

The chain carries TRBV7-9 and TRBJ2-7; 8 bases match TRBD2. Unmatched junction bases numbered 10, after V lost 1 base and J lost 5 bases. Germline CDR1 SEHNR, CDR2 FQNEAQ (reference sequence). The CDR3 runs to 16 residues. The CDR3 loop reads CASSLEPSGGRDEQYF. The CDR3 DNA is TGTGCCAGCAGCTTAGAGCCGAGCGGGGGTCGAGACGAGCAGTACTTC.

This rearrangement joins TRBV9 to TRBJ2-7; TRBD2 agrees at 9 bases. The V segment lost 0 bases and the J segment 7 bases; nucleotides outside the gene matches: 8. Germline loops: CDR1 SGDLS, CDR2 YYNGEE. The CDR3 length is 15 residues. For the CDR3, the DNA is TGTGCCAGCAGCGTAGAAGGACTAGCGAGAGGAGAGCAGTACTTC. This gives the protein CASSVEGLARGEQYF.

In regard to this clonotype: This sequence may be a read error, since a much larger clone differs from it by one base. The chain joins TRBV14 to TRBJ2-3, with D unresolved. The CDR3 is 13 amino acids. The germline V gene encodes CDR1 SGHDN and CDR2 FVKESK. The CDR3, as DNA: TGTGCCAGCGGCCACGGTTTTCCAGATACGCAGTATTTT. Encoded protein: CASGHGFPDTQYF.